Shown below are 23 T cell receptor beta chains from a single sample sequenced in a study of T cells in Graves' hyperthyroidism and ophthalmopathy. The source material, RNA transcripts, was used to amplify TCR beta CDR3 regions. The TCR CDR3 was amplified in a first-round RT-PCR using the HTBI primer set. TCRdb reprocessed the multiplex PCR reads via MiXCR and lists one record per CDR3 protein. The data contain around 340,000 distinct CDR3 sequences, 14% of them singletons. Specimen: blood. The receptors derive from a woman aged 30 to 39 with Graves' hyperthyroidism.

In this sample, this clonotype turned up many times. The rearrangement joins TRBV6-5 to TRBJ2-1; D is possibly TRBD1 (6 bases). V lost 2 bases and J 6 bases, leaving 11 bases between the germline ends. Per the germline V gene, CDR1 is MNHEY and CDR2 is SVGAGI. The CDR3 length is 14 residues. CDR3 DNA: TGTGCCAGCAGTTACCGACAGGCCCTCAATGAGCAGTTCTTC. Translating it yields CASSYRQALNEQFF.

The genes are TRBV6-5 and TRBJ2-3; 12 nucleotides align to TRBD2. The CDR3 runs to 19 residues. J was trimmed by 3 bases and V by 5 bases; bases with no gene match: 15. CDR1 and CDR2 from the germline V gene are MNHEY and SVGAGI. The CDR3 is CASSHGTSGPILTTDTQYF. The CDR3 nucleotides are TGTGCCAGCAGTCACGGGACTAGCGGGCCTATATTAACTACAGATACGCAGTATTTT.

This clonotype was detected only a few times. This chain uses TRBV19 with TRBJ2-2; 7 positions match TRBD1. The CDR3 is 16 amino acids. The germline gives CDR1 LNHDA, CDR2 SQIVND (reference sequence). The V and J ends lost 3 bases and 5 bases, in that order; junction bases with no gene match: 9. The CDR3 loop is CASSILGQWKTGELFF. The DNA of the CDR3 is TGTGCCAGTAGTATTTTGGGACAGTGGAAAACCGGGGAGCTGTTTTTT.

This clonotype has a count of ten or more. The V call is TRBV12-3 or TRBV12-4, the J call TRBJ2-2; 7 bases match TRBD1. V shed 5 bases, J shed 7 bases, and the junction held 13 bases outside the gene matches. This CDR3 has 16 amino acids. The CDR3 coding sequence is TGTGCCAGCAGTCCCACCGACAGGGTTGGTAACGGGGAGCTGTTTTTT. Translating gives CASSPTDRVGNGELFF.

The table lists this clonotype with many counts. This chain connects TRBV28 to TRBJ1-2; tentative D call: TRBD1 (6 bases). CDR3 length equals 14 residues. CDR1 MDHEN and CDR2 SYDVKM come from the germline V gene. Trimming removed 6 bases at V and 2 bases at J, with 13 bases between. The CDR3 region has the DNA TGTGCCAGCAGCAGGGGTCGGGAAAACTATGGCTACACCTTC. Translating gives CASSRGRENYGYTF.

In its sample, this clonotype was seen many times. The chain has TRBV15 and TRBJ2-3; D not resolved. Trimming took off 0 bases at V and 6 bases at J, with 7 bases between the two ends. Germline V gives CDR1 LNHNV, CDR2 YYDKDF (reference sequence). The CDR3 spans 13 residues. This CDR3 is CATSRDHVDTQYF. The CDR3 nucleotides are TGTGCCACCAGCAGAGATCATGTGGATACGCAGTATTTT.

The genes are TRBV25-1 and TRBJ1-2; 8 bases align to TRBD1. Germline V CDR1 and CDR2: MGHDK, SYGVNS. The CDR3 runs 16 residues. After removal of 3 bases from V and 8 bases from J, the junction contained 14 bases not matched to a gene. The CDR3 region has the DNA TGTGCCAGCAGTGAGTGGCTGGACAGGGACAGTGGGGGCTACACCTTC. This translates into CASSEWLDRDSGGYTF.

This clonotype was counted ten times or more. The chain recombines TRBV24-1 with TRBJ1-5, with D hard to call. The CDR3 has 15 residues. Germline loops: CDR1 KGHDR, CDR2 SFDVKD. The ends were cut back, 4 bases at V and 3 bases at J, with 12 bases in the middle. CDR3 sequence (DNA): TGTGCCACCAGTGAGTCATATACCGCCAATCAGCCCCAGCATTTT. This encodes CATSESYTANQPQHF.

In this sample, this clonotype turned up many times. The chain joins TRBV19 to TRBJ1-5, with D possibly TRBD1 on 5 matching bases. V was shortened by 7 bases and J by 9 bases, with 10 bases between the two germline ends. Germline CDR1 is LNHDA and CDR2 is SQIVND (reference sequence). CDR3 length: 11 residues. CDR3: CASNGGGPQHF. DNA for the CDR3: TGTGCCAGTAACGGCGGGGGGCCCCAGCATTTT.

Worth noting for this clonotype: The DNA is left out, because the CDR3 cannot be placed on it with certainty; the CDR3 is given as TCRdb lists it. V is TRBV12-3 or TRBV12-4 and J is TRBJ1-4. The CDR3 is 14 amino acids in total, end residues counted. The CDR3 sequence is CASSFGSGGGKLFF.

The chain recombines TRBV6-1 with TRBJ2-1; 7 bases agree with TRBD2. The length of the CDR3 is 15 residues. V lost 11 bases and J lost 2; bases outside the gene matches: 12. The germline gives CDR1 MNHNS, CDR2 SASEGT. The CDR3 DNA sequence: TGTGCCTCGACTGCGGCGGGAGAAACCTACAATGAGCAGTTCTTC. Translation gives CASTAAGETYNEQFF.

There are many counts of this clonotype. V is TRBV7-2 and J is TRBJ2-5; 8 nucleotides align to TRBD1. The germline V gene has CDR1 SGHTA and CDR2 FQGNSA. Germline trimming cut 1 base from V and 7 bases from J; bases unmatched to any gene: 5. The CDR3 extends over 14 amino acids. CDR3 sequence (DNA): TGTGCCAGCAGCTTAGAACAGGGGGTTGTGACCCAGTACTTC. Encoded protein: CASSLEQGVVTQYF.

This clonotype was detected many times. The V call is TRBV7-8, the J call TRBJ2-3; tentative D call: TRBD2 (5 bases). The CDR3 contains 19 residues. V lost 5 bases, J lost 5 bases, and 29 bases lay in between. The germline V gene encodes CDR1 SGHVS and CDR2 FQNEAQ. In DNA form, the CDR3 reads TGTGCCAGCAGCGTCCGGACTTGGTCGGGAAGGAGGATTGGAGATACGCAGTATTTT. Protein: CASSVRTWSGRRIGDTQYF.

This clonotype was recorded many times. The rearrangement links TRBV7-8 to TRBJ2-2, with TRBD2 as a possible D gene (6 bases). Germline lookup yields CDR1 SGHVS and CDR2 FQNEAQ. The CDR3 loop spans 15 amino acids. V lost 1 base and J 3 bases, leaving 9 bases between the germline ends. The DNA of the CDR3 is TGTGCCAGCAGCTTAGATGGGGGGTACACCGGGGAGCTGTTTTTT. This sequence encodes CASSLDGGYTGELFF.

This clonotype was seen a few times. The rearrangement joins TRBV5-4 to TRBJ2-1; D possibly corresponds to TRBD2 (5 bases). V lost 0 bases and J 10 bases, leaving 11 bases between the germline ends. Germline V lookup: CDR1 SGHNT, CDR2 YYREEE (reference sequence). This CDR3 has 13 residues. CDR3 coding DNA: TGTGCCAGCAGCTTGGGGGGAACGGGGGAGCAGTTCTTC. Translation: CASSLGGTGEQFF. Drawing the rest from reference TRBV5-4 and TRBJ2-1, the complete variable domain is ETGVTQSPTHLIKTRGQQVTLRCSSQSGHNTVSWYQQALGQGPQFIFQYYREEENGRGNFPPRFSGLQFPNYSSELNVNALELDDSALYLCASSLGGTGEQFFGPGTRLTVL.

In this sample, this clonotype turned up many times. The rearrangement uses TRBV5-1 and TRBJ1-1; 10 bases map to TRBD1. Germline trimming cut 0 bases from V and 3 bases from J; bases unmatched to any gene: 2. The CDR3 sequence is 15 residues long. In germline, CDR1 is SGHRS, CDR2 YFSETQ. CDR3 amino acids: CASSLGDRGDTEAFF. The CDR3 region has the DNA TGCGCCAGCAGCTTGGGGGACAGGGGTGACACTGAAGCTTTCTTT.

For this clonotype: This could be a read error, since a much larger clone is one nucleotide away. J is TRBJ1-2 and V is TRBV20-1; 7 bases are a match to TRBD1. CDR1 DFQATT and CDR2 SNEGSKA come from the germline V gene (reference sequence). V dropped 3 bases and J dropped 7; count of bases not matched to a gene: 11. The CDR3 is 14 amino acids. The CDR3 DNA follows: TGCAGTGCTAGTGACGACAGGGAATCAAGTGGCTACACCTTC. Translated: CSASDDRESSGYTF.

The chain is built from TRBV6-2 or TRBV6-3 and TRBJ2-3; 10 positions agree with TRBD2. Germline V gene data show CDR1 as MNHEY and CDR2 as SVGEGT. After removal of 2 bases from V and 0 bases from J, the junction contained 8 bases not matched to a gene. CDR3 length: 18 residues. The CDR3 sequence: CASSYRTSGGLSTDTQYF. For the CDR3, the DNA is TGTGCCAGCAGTTACCGGACTAGCGGAGGACTTAGCACAGATACGCAGTATTTT.

This clonotype was found many times. The V gene is TRBV20-1, the J gene TRBJ2-3; D assignment may be TRBD1 or TRBD2 (5 bases each). CDR1 is DFQATT and CDR2 is SNEGSKA in the germline V gene (reference sequence). The CDR3 extends over 15 amino acids. V was pared by 6 bases and J by 0 bases, with 16 bases between. CDR3 nucleotides: TGCAGTGCCGGGGCCAGCGGACTTAGCACAGATACGCAGTATTTT. Translating it yields CSAGASGLSTDTQYF.

Note on this clonotype: A read error may produce the germline difference seen at one junction end. V is TRBV28 and J is TRBJ2-7; D call uncertain. This CDR3 comprises 10 residues. CDR1 MDHEN and CDR2 SYDVKM come from the germline V gene. The CDR3 coding sequence is TGTGCCAGCAGTTCGTACGGGCAGTACTTC. Residues: CASSSYGQYF.

This clonotype was picked up many times. This rearrangement joins TRBV6-1 to TRBJ2-5; unclear D gene. Germline lookup yields CDR1 MNHNS and CDR2 SASEGT. This CDR3 spans 13 amino acids. Deletions cut 4 bases from V and 2 bases from J, with 8 bases between. CDR3 residues: CASSARRQETQYF. The CDR3 DNA reads TGTGCCAGCAGTGCCCGCAGACAAGAGACCCAGTACTTC.

This clonotype was picked up many times. This rearrangement joins TRBV14 to TRBJ2-1, with 12 bases matching TRBD2. The CDR3 spans 17 residues. Trimming at V came to 2 bases and at J to 9 bases, leaving 11 bases not matched to a gene. Germline V gene data show CDR1 as SGHDN and CDR2 as FVKESK. This chain's CDR3 is CASSQRLAGGPVGEQFF. The CDR3, as DNA: TGTGCCAGCAGCCAAAGGCTAGCGGGAGGGCCGGTTGGTGAGCAGTTCTTC.

There are many counts of this clonotype. The rearrangement uses TRBV15 and TRBJ1-5; a weak D match, TRBD1 (5 bases). This CDR3 is built from 15 residues. Germline V gives CDR1 LNHNV, CDR2 YYDKDF (reference sequence). The V gene lost 3 bases and the J gene lost 4 bases, with 13 bases spanning the gap. CDR3: CATSRQGTLNQPQHF. The CDR3 nucleotides are TGTGCCACCAGCAGGCAGGGCACCCTTAATCAGCCCCAGCATTTT.